The present entry profiles one T cell receptor beta chain with its context. The data were obtained in a study of technical replicates of blood from several donors. The method was immunoSEQ multiplex PCR; TCRdb's version includes in-frame clones alone and lacks a portion of them. The data contain about 84,000 clones, about 98% of them seen just once; the ten biggest clones take up approximately 0.15%. The CDR3 is 15 amino acids. V trimming: 5 bases; J trimming: 3 bases; junction bases outside the gene matches: 8. Germline CDR1 is SEHNR and CDR2 is FQNEAQ (reference sequence). The chain uses TRBV7-9 and TRBJ2-7; TRBD1 matches at 9 bases. This receptor was taken from a human donor in good health. Sample: T cells isolated from PBMCs. CDR3 loop: CASSPRRDRVYEQYF. The CDR3 DNA reads TGTGCCAGCAGCCCCCGTCGGGACAGGGTCTACGAGCAGTACTTC.